These 15 T cell receptor beta chains came from one sample sequenced in a study of OX40 agonist ivuxolimab in advanced cancers. Assay: immunoSEQ multiplex PCR; the TCRdb copy retains only in-frame clones and omits some. The repertoire has fewer than 90,000 clones, around nine tenths of them found once; the top ten carry 0.38%. The input for sequencing was CD4+ or CD8+ T cells sorted from blood, taken in a trial of the OX40 agonist ivuxolimab. The receptors stem from an adult with an advanced solid tumor such as melanoma, head and neck, liver or kidney cancer.

V usage is TRBV5-4 and J usage is TRBJ2-1; perhaps TRBD2 as D (6 bases). Per germline, CDR1 SGHNT and CDR2 YYREEE (reference sequence). Between the trimmed V and J ends, which lost 0 bases and 6 bases, there was a span of 16 bases. The CDR3 totals 16 residues. This CDR3 is CASSLELAAGRNEQFF. CDR3 sequence (DNA): TGTGCCAGCAGCTTGGAGTTAGCGGCTGGACGCAATGAGCAGTTCTTC. Looking up the rest from reference TRBV5-4 and TRBJ2-1 gives the full variable domain: ETGVTQSPTHLIKTRGQQVTLRCSSQSGHNTVSWYQQALGQGPQFIFQYYREEENGRGNFPPRFSGLQFPNYSSELNVNALELDDSALYLCASSLELAAGRNEQFFGPGTRLTVL.

The chain recombines TRBV7-9 with TRBJ1-2; TRBD1 aligns across 7 bases. Germline V CDR1 and CDR2: SEHNR, FQNEAQ (reference sequence). With V trimmed by 1 base and J by 2 bases, 4 bases remained unmatched. This CDR3 region has 15 residues. CDR3 DNA: TGTGCCAGCAGCTTAGGACAGGGACCGAACTATGGCTACACCTTC. This sequence encodes CASSLGQGPNYGYTF.

The rearrangement joins TRBV7-2 to TRBJ1-3; D uncertain. Deletions cut 1 base from V and 4 bases from J, with 8 bases between. CDR3 length equals 14 residues. Per germline, CDR1 SGHTA and CDR2 FQGNSA. CDR3 in DNA: TGTGCCAGCAGCTTAGATCCATCGGGAAACACCATATATTTT. Protein product: CASSLDPSGNTIYF.

This clone was counted a few times. The V call is TRBV30, the J call TRBJ1-2; D unresolved. The CDR3 is 15 amino acids. Germline CDR1 is GTSNPN and CDR2 is SVGIG (reference sequence). Trimming removed 4 bases from V and 0 bases from J, with 15 bases in between. CDR3 nucleotides: TGTGCCTGGAAGCAGGCCTCTACGACTAACTATGGCTACACCTTC. Amino acids: CAWKQASTTNYGYTF.

This clone was seen just once. The rearrangement links TRBV5-1 to TRBJ2-3; 7 nucleotides align to TRBD2. Germline CDR1 and CDR2: SGHRS and YFSETQ. The CDR3 has 14 amino acids. The V and J ends lost 5 bases and 4 bases, in that order; junction bases with no gene match: 7. The CDR3 reads CASRTTSSADTQYF. The CDR3 DNA reads TGCGCCAGCAGGACGACTAGCTCCGCAGATACGCAGTATTTT.

The J gene is TRBJ1-1, the V gene TRBV28; unclear D gene. V was pared by 3 bases and J by 0 bases, with 8 bases between. Germline V gene data show CDR1 as MDHEN and CDR2 as SYDVKM. This CDR3 spans 14 amino acids. CDR3 DNA: TGTGCCAGCAGTTTGACCGCGTTGAACACTGAAGCTTTCTTT. This encodes CASSLTALNTEAFF.

V and J are TRBV6-6 and TRBJ2-7; D gene uncertain. Germline CDR1 and CDR2: MNHNY and SVGAGI (reference sequence). With 4 bases removed from V and 8 bases from J, the gap between germline ends came to 21 bases. The CDR3 covers 15 residues. The CDR3 DNA follows: TGTGCCAGCAGTTCCTCAGCCTCGCAGGTTTTTAAGCAGTACTTC. Its protein product is CASSSSASQVFKQYF.

The chain is built from TRBV18 and TRBJ1-1; D is uncertain. Germline CDR1 reads KGHSH; CDR2 reads LQKENI. The CDR3 runs to 16 residues. Trimming cost V 0 bases and J 1 base, with 12 bases left between them. The CDR3 nucleotides read TGTGCCAGCTCACCACCCCGAGGCAGCTCGAACACTGAAGCTTTCTTT. It is translated as CASSPPRGSSNTEAFF.

This chain joins TRBV6-1 and TRBJ1-2; the D gene is possibly TRBD1 (6 bases). Germline lookup yields CDR1 MNHNS and CDR2 SASEGT. The CDR3 is 11 residues long. Trimming pared 5 bases from V and 7 bases from J, leaving 8 bases between. The CDR3 DNA reads TGTGCCAGCAGTCTGACAGGTGGCTACACCTTC. Its translation is CASSLTGGYTF.

The chain links TRBV5-1 to TRBJ2-3, with 7 bases identical to TRBD2. CDR3 length: 14 residues. CDR1 and CDR2 from the germline V gene are SGHRS and YFSETQ. V shed 2 bases, J shed 3 bases, and the junction held 3 bases outside the gene matches. CDR3 protein: CASSFGLETDTQYF. The CDR3 coding sequence is TGCGCCAGCAGCTTCGGACTAGAAACAGATACGCAGTATTTT.

There are a few counts of this clone. Other DNA sequences in the sample encode the same CDR3. The chain has TRBV5-1 and TRBJ2-3; 10 bases match TRBD2. The germline gives CDR1 SGHRS, CDR2 YFSETQ. The CDR3 sequence is 15 residues long. V shed 4 bases and J 0 bases; nucleotides not matched to a gene: 2. Here the CDR3 reads CASSLGLASTDTQYF. DNA of the CDR3: TGCGCCAGCAGCCTGGGACTAGCGAGCACAGATACGCAGTATTTT.

The chain uses TRBV2 and TRBJ2-1; tentative D call: TRBD1 (6 bases). The CDR3 extends over 14 amino acids. CDR1 is SNHLY, CDR2 FYNNEI, per germline. Trimming took 9 bases from V and 1 from J, leaving 13 bases between them. CDR3 residues: CARFKTGSYNEQFF. The CDR3 DNA is TGTGCCAGATTTAAGACAGGTTCCTACAATGAGCAGTTCTTC.

This clone was found a few times. V usage is TRBV27 and J usage is TRBJ2-7; TRBD1 agrees at 8 bases. The germline V gene encodes CDR1 MNHEY and CDR2 SMNVEV (reference sequence). The CDR3 extends over 16 amino acids. With V trimmed by 5 bases and J by 1 base, 10 bases remained unmatched. CDR3 nucleotide sequence: TGTGCCAGCAGTGAGAGAAACCGGGACAGGTCCTACGAGCAGTACTTC. Protein: CASSERNRDRSYEQYF.

The V call is TRBV19, the J call TRBJ2-1; D may be TRBD2 (5 bases). V lost 0 bases to trimming and J lost 5 bases, with 20 bases between them. Per the germline V gene, CDR1 is LNHDA and CDR2 is SQIVND (reference sequence). CDR3 length equals 18 residues. The CDR3 sequence: CASSIERLSHGPHNEQFF. The CDR3 bases are TGTGCCAGTAGTATAGAACGACTATCGCACGGGCCGCACAATGAGCAGTTCTTC.

V gene TRBV7-2 combines with J gene TRBJ2-5; perhaps D is TRBD1 or TRBD2 (6 bases each). V lost 7 bases, J lost 4 bases, and 13 bases lay in between. Germline CDR1 is SGHTA and CDR2 is FQGNSA. The CDR3 is 13 amino acids. CDR3 loop: CASTGGFIETQYF. The CDR3 DNA reads as TGTGCCAGCACCGGGGGCTTCATAGAGACCCAGTACTTC.